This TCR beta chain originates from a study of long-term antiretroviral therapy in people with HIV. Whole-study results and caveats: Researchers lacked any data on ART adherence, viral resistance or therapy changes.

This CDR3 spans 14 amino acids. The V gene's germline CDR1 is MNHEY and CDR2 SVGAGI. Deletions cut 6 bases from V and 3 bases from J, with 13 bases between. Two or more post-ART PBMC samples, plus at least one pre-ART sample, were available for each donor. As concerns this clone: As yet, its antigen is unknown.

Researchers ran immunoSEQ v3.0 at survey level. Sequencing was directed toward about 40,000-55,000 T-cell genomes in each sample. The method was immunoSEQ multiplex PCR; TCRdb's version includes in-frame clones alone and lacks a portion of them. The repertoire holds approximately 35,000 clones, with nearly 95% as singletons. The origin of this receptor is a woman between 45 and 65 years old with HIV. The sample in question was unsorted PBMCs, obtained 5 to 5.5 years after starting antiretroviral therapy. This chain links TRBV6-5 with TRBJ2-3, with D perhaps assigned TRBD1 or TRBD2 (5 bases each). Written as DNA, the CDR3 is TGTGCCAGCAGCTCCGGGGCCTTTACAGATACGCAGTATTTT. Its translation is CASSSGAFTDTQYF.